What follows is one T cell receptor beta chain and its context. TCRdb keeps only in-frame clones here, not all; method: immunoSEQ multiplex PCR. Of a few hundred thousand clones detected, over 75% appear once; the ten largest clones hold about 8%. The sample is drawn from a study of blood T cell repertoires in COVID-19. Study as a whole: From the United States, Italy and Spain came samples of acute and convalescent COVID-19.

The ends were cut back, 4 bases at V and 6 bases at J, with 16 bases in the middle. The CDR3 totals 15 residues. Germline CDR1 is KGHDR and CDR2 is SFDVKD. The sequence was obtained from a woman between 50 and 59 years old who had recovered from COVID-19. This chain connects TRBV24-1 to TRBJ2-3; maybe TRBD2 (6 bases). Sequencing was performed on peripheral blood. The CDR3 bases are TGTGCCACCAGTGACCCGGGAGTGGGGCGGGATACGCAGTATTTT. Protein: CATSDPGVGRDTQYF.